This entry is about one T cell receptor (beta chain). The antigen it binds to is not known. For both bulk and single-cell sequencing, libraries were prepared with the iRepertoire multiplex PCR system using TCR subtype-specific primers. Multiplex PCR with primers aimed at the V, D and J gene regions produced the bulk TCR beta libraries. Approximately 85-500 ng of RNA per sample was used as input for bulk TCR library preparation. Bulk TCR beta amplicons were sequenced on an Illumina MiSeq. For the original study's pipeline: Sample misassignments and low-quality sequencing reads were filtered out during quality control steps. The CDR3 was defined as the amino acids lying between the Y[YFLI]C motif of the V gene and the [FW]GXGT motif of the J segment. CDR3 clonotypes and TRBV and TRBJ gene assignments were based on the IMGT database. TRBV expression in each sample was normalized to the mean of the same gene in PBMC from 44 healthy donors. Through TCRdb reprocessing, the reads give one entry per CDR3 protein sequence; DNA is omitted. It is TCRdb's table, rather than the study itself, that gives the V and J calls and clone size. In this sample's table one finds 20,000 to 25,000 distinct CDR3 sequences. The ten biggest clones cover over 6.5% of the sample.

This entry comes from a study of T cells in severe cutaneous drug reactions (dated by TCRdb to the late 2010s). Regarding the research as a whole: Patients were recruited between about 2011 and 2018 from Taiwan, Thailand and a European registry network. Enrollment was limited to patients whose SJS/TEN or DRESS diagnosis was probable or definite according to RegiSCAR criteria. Assignment of the culprit drug relied on both the Naranjo algorithm and the ALDEN drug causality algorithm. Patients in either the acute or the recovery stage provided biological samples, such as blister fluids/cells and PBMC. The study paired bulk TCR sequencing with single-cell sequencing, quantitative PCR validation, functional assays and transgenic mouse experiments. Libraries used iRepertoire multiplex PCR; authors cited a comparison showing similar capture of abundant clonotypes across iRepertoire and 5' RACE methods with or without UMI.

Paper-wide results and their limitations: CBZ-SJS/TEN patients showed strongly increased TRBV12-4 usage, with an average of about 32% in blister cells and roughly 5% in PBMC. A public TCRbeta CDR3, present at a mean of around 14% in all seven CBZ-SJS/TEN blister samples, was undetectable or scarce in PBMC from tolerant controls and healthy donors. The authors noted that whether the public TCR generalizes to SJS/TEN caused by other drugs still needs further study.

CDR1 and CDR2 are read off the germline V gene as LGHNA and YSLEER. The CDR3 spans 13 residues, from the cysteine through the phenylalanine. The DNA is unrecorded. Sequencing was performed on donors who were patients with carbamazepine-induced Stevens-Johnson syndrome or toxic epidermal necrolysis (CBZ-SJS/TEN). The peripheral blood repertoires were taken from CBZ-SJS/TEN patients of two origins, roughly five Han Chinese and 6 or 7 European. To search for drug-specific clonotypes, the T cell receptor repertoires of patients with drug-induced severe cutaneous adverse reactions were profiled by next-generation sequencing. RNA was isolated from either blister cells of skin lesions or peripheral blood mononuclear cells.

The origin of this receptor is a human donor with toxic epidermal necrolysis, a severe cutaneous drug reaction. The V gene is TRBV4-3 and the J gene is TRBJ2-3; TCRdb proposes TRBD1, but this gene call is untestable without DNA. Material for sequencing was PBMCs. CDR3 sequence: CASSQGGSDTQYF.